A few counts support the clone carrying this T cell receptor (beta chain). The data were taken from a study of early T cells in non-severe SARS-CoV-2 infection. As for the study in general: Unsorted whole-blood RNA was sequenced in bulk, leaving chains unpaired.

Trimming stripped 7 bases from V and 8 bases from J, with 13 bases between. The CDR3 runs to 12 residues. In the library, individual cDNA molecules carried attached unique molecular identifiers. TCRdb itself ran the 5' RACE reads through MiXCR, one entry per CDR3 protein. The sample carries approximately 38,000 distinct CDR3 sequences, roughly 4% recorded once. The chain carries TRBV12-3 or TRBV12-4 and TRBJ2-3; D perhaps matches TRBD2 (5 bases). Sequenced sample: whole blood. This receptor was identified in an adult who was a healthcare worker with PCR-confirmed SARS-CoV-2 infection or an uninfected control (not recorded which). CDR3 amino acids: CASIRGSSTQYF. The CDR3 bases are TGTGCCAGCATCCGAGGGAGTTCTACGCAGTATTTT.